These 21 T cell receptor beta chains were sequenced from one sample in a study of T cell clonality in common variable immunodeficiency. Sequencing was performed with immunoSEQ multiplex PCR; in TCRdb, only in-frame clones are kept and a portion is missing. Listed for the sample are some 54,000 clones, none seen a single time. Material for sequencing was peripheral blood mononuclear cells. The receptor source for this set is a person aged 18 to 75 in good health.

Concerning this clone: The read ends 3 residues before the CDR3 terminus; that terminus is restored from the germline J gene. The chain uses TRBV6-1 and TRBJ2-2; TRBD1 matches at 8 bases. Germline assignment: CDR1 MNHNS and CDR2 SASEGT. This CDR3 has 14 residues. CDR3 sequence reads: CASSADRGNEKLFF. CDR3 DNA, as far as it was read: TGTGCCAGCAGTGCAGACAGGGGTAATGAAAAG.

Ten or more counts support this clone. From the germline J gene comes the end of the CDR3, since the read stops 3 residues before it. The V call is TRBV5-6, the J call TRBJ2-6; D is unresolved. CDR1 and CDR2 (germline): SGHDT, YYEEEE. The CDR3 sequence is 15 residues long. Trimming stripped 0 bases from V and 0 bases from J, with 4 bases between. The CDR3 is CASSLVSSGANVLTF. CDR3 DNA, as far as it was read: TGTGCCAGCAGCTTGGTCAGCTCTGGGGCCAACGTC.

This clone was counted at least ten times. CDR3 bases read: TGTGCCACCAGCTATCGGACTAGCGGGAGCGATGAG. This gives the protein CATSYRTSGSDE. The CDR3 in its entirety is CATSYRTSGSDEQFF. V gene TRBV15 combines with J gene TRBJ2-1, with TRBD2 matching 13 bases. Read sequence stops 3 residues before the CDR3 end, and the germline J gene provides the missing end. The CDR3 covers 15 residues. After removal of 5 bases from V and 8 bases from J, the junction contained 6 bases not matched to a gene. The germline gives CDR1 LNHNV, CDR2 YYDKDF (reference sequence).

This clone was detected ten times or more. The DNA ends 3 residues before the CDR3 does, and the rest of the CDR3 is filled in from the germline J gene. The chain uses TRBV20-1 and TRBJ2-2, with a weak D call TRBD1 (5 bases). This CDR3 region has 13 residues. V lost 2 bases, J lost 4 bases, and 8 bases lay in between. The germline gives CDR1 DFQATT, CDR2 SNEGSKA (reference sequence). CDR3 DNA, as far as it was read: TGCAGTGCTAGAAGGGGTTTCACCGGGGAG. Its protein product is CSARRGFTGE. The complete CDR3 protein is CSARRGFTGELFF.

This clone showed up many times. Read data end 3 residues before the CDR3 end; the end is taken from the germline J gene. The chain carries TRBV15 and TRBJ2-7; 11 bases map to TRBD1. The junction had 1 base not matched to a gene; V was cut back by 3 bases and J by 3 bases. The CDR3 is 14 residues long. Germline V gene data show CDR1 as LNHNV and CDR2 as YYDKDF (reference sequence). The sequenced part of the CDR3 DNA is TGTGCCACCAGCAGGGGACAGGGGGACTACGAG. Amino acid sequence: CATSRGQGDYE. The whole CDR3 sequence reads CATSRGQGDYEQYF.

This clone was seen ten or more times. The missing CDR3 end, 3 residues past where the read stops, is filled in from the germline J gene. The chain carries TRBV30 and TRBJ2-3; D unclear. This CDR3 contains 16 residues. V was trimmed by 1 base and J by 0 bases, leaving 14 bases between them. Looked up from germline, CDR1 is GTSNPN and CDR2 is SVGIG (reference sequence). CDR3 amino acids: CAWSAPWYYSTDTQYF. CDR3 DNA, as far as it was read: TGTGCCTGGAGTGCCCCGTGGTACTATAGCACAGATACG.

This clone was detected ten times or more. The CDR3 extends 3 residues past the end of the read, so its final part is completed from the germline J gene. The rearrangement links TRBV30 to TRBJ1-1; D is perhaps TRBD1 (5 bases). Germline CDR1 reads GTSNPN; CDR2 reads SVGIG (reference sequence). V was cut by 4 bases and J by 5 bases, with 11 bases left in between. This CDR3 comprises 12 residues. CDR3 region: CAWTQGWTEAFF. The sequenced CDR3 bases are TGTGCCTGGACGCAGGGATGGACTGAA.

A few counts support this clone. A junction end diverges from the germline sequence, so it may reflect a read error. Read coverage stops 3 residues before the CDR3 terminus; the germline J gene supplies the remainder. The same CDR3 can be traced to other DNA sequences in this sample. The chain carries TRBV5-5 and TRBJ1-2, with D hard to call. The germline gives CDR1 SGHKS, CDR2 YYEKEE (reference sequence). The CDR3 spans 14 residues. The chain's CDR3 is CASSLVQTNYGYTF. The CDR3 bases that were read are TGTGCCAGCAGCTTGGTACAGACTAACTATGGT.

CDR3 protein: CASSPTSGSANEQFF. The sequenced part of the CDR3 DNA is TGTGCCAGCAGCCCAACTAGCGGGAGTGCGAATGAG. The rearrangement joins TRBV16 to TRBJ2-1; 11 positions match TRBD2. The sequenced fragment ends 3 residues before the CDR3 boundary, so the rest is inferred from the germline J gene. This CDR3 contains 15 residues. The V gene's germline CDR1 is KGHSY and CDR2 FQNENV. J gave up 7 bases and V 4 bases, and 6 bases lay outside the gene matches.

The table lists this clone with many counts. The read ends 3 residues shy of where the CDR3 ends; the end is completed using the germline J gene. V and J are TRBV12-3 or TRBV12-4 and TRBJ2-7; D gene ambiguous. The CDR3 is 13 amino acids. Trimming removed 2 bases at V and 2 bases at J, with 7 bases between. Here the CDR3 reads CASSLLGTYEQYF. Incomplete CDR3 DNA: TGTGCCAGCAGTTTATTGGGCACCTACGAG.

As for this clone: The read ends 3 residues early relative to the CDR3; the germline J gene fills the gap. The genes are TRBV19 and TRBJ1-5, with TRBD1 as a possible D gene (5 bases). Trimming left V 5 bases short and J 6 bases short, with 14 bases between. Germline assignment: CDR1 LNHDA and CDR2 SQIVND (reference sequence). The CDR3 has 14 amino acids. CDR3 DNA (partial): TGTGCCAGTAGTTCGGGGGGGTTAGGTCAGCCC. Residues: CASSSGGLGQP. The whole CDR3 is CASSSGGLGQPQHF.

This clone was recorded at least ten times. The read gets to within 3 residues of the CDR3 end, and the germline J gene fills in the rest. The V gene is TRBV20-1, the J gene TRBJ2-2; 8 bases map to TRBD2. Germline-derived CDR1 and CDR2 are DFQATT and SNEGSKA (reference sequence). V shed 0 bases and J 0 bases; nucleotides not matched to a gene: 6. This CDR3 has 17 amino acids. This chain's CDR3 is CSARDPRGDANTGELFF. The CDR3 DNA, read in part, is TGCAGTGCTAGAGACCCGCGGGGGGACGCGAACACCGGGGAG.

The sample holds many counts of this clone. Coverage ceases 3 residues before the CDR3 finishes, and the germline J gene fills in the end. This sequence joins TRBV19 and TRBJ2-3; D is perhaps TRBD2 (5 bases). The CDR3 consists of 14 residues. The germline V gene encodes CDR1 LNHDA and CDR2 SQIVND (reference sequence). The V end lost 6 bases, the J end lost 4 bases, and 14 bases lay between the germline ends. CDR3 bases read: TGTGCCAGTAGGAGGACTCATCCCCCAGATACG. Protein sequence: CASRRTHPPDT. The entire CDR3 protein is CASRRTHPPDTQYF. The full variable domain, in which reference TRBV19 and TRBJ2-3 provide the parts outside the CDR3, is DGGITQSPKYLFRKEGQNVTLSCEQNLNHDAMYWYRQDPGQGLRLIYYSQIVNDFQKGDIAEGYSVSREKKESFPLTVTSAQKNPTAFYLCASRRTHPPDTQYFGPGTRLTVL.

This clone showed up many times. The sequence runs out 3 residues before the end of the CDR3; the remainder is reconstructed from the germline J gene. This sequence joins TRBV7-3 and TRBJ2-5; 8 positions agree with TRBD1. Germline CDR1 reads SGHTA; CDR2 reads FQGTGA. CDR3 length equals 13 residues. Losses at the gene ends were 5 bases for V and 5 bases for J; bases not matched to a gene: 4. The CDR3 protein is CASSVGDRETQYF. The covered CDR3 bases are TGTGCCAGCAGCGTTGGGGACAGGGAGACC.

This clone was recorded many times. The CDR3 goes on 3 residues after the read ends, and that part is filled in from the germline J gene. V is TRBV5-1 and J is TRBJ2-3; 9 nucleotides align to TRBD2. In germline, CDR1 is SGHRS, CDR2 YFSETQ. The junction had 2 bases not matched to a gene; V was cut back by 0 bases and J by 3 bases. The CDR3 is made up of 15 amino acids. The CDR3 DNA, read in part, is TGCGCCAGCAGCTTGGCTAGCGGGGAAACAGATACG. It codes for CASSLASGETDT. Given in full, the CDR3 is CASSLASGETDTQYF.

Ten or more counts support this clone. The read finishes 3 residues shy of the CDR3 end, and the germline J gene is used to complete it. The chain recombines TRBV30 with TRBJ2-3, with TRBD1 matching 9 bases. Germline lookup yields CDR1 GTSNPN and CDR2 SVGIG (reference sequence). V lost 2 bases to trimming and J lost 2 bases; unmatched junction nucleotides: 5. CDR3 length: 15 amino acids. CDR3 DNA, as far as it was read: TGTGCCTGGAGTCCAGGGACAGGGATCACAGATACG. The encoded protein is CAWSPGTGITDT. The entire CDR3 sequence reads CAWSPGTGITDTQYF.

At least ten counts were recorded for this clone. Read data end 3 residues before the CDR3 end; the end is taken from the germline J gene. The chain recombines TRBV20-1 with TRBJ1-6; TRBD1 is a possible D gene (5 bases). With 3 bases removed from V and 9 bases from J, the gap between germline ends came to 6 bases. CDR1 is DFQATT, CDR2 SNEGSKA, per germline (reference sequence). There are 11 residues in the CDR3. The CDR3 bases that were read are TGCAGTGCTAGCGGGGGTTCACCC. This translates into CSASGGSP. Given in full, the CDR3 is CSASGGSPLHF.

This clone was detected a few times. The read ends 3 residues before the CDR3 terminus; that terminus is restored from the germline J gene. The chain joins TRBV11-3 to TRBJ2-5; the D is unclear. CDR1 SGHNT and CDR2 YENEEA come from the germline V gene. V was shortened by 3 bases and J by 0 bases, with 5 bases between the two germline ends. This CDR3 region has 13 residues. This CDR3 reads CASSLRHQETQYF. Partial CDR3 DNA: TGTGCCAGCAGCTTGAGGCACCAAGAGACC.

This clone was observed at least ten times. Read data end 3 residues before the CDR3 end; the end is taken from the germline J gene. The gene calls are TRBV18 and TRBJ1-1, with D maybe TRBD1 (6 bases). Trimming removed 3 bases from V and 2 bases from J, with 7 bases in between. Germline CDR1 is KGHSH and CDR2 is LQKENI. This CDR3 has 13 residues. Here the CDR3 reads CASSPTGNTEAFF. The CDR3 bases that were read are TGTGCCAGCTCACCGACAGGAAACACTGAA.

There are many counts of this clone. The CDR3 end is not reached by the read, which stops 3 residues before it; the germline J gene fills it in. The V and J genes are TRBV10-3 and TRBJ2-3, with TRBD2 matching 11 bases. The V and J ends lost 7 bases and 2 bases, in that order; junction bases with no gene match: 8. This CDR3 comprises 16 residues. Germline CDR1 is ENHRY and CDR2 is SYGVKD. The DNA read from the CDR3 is TGTGCCATCAACGCTGGGACTAGCGGAACCACAGATACG. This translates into CAINAGTSGTTDT. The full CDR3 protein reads CAINAGTSGTTDTQYF.

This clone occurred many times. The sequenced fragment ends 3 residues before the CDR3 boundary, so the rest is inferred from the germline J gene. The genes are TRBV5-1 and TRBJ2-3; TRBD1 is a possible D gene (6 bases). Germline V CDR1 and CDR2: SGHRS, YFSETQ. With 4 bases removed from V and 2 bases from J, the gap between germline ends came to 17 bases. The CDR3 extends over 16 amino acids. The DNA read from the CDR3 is TGCGCCAGCAGCCCCGTACCGGACAGTACCACAGATACG. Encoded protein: CASSPVPDSTTDT. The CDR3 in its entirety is CASSPVPDSTTDTQYF.